Detailed here is one TCR beta chain. Its antigen is still unknown. From 5'RACE with constant-segment primers came TCR alpha and TCR beta cDNA libraries that carried sample barcodes and UMIs. TCRdb redid the calling of the 5' RACE reads with MiXCR, one entry per CDR3 protein. The sample carries hundreds of thousands of distinct CDR3 sequences, 20% recorded once. The data were taken from a study of T-cell memory formation after mild COVID-19. The study, taken as a whole, reports: Cross-reactive memory seemingly joined, as some responding clones were found in pre-infection memory.

Germline V lookup: CDR1 DFQATT, CDR2 SNEGSKA (reference sequence). Trimming took 3 bases from V and 0 from J, leaving 14 bases between them. The CDR3 totals 15 residues. The sample was PBMCs or a T cell subset sorted from them (not recorded which). The genes are TRBV20-1 and TRBJ1-1, with D possibly matching TRBD1 (6 bases). This TCR was recovered from an adult woman who had mild COVID-19 (a few samples of this study predate the infection). Cell type and time point are not known. CDR3 bases: TGCAGTGCTAGTAGACCGACAGGATTGAACACTGAAGCTTTCTTT. As protein: CSASRPTGLNTEAFF.